This is a list of T cell receptor beta chains from one sample in a study of blood T cell repertoires in COVID-19. Libraries were prepared by immunoSEQ multiplex PCR; TCRdb keeps only in-frame clonotypes and omits some of them. Altogether over 100,000 clones are present, less than 90% being singletons, with the ten largest covering about a tenth. The sample taken for sequencing was peripheral blood. These receptor sequences come from a man of 80 years or more with acute or convalescent COVID-19. The CDR3 runs from the conserved cysteine through the conserved F or W. Fields, in order: clone size, J gene, CDR3 length, V gene, D gene, CDR3 protein, CDR3 DNA. D genes are given only for firm matches. Where a row states a size, it is once, few, many or the class of an expanded clone; other rows omit it.

>few|TRBJ2-2|15|TRBV14|-
CASSQTDRFAGELFF
TGTGCCAGCAGCCAAACCGACAGATTTGCCGGGGAGCTGTTTTTT
>-|TRBJ1-1|13|TRBV7-7|-
CASSLTMNTEAFF
TGTGCCAGCAGCTTAACAATGAACACTGAAGCTTTCTTT
>-|TRBJ2-1|16|TRBV3-1/TRBV3-2|TRBD1
CASSRTGGTGLNEQFF
TGTGCCAGCAGCCGGACTGGGGGGACAGGGTTGAATGAGCAGTTCTTC
>once|TRBJ2-1|16|TRBV3-1/TRBV3-2|TRBD2
CASSQDPASGGIFQFF
TGTGCCAGCAGCCAAGATCCGGCTAGCGGGGGAATCTTTCAGTTCTTC
>-|TRBJ2-3|16|TRBV6-2/TRBV6-3|TRBD1
CASRPGTGNSADTQYF
TGTGCCAGCAGACCTGGGACAGGGAATAGCGCAGATACGCAGTATTTT
>-|TRBJ2-7|13|TRBV18|-
CASSPRRDYEQYF
TGTGCCAGCTCACCGCGCAGGGACTACGAGCAGTACTTC
>-|TRBJ1-3|15|TRBV5-1|TRBD1
CASSDGQGSGNTIYF
TGCGCCAGCAGCGATGGACAGGGGTCTGGAAACACCATATATTTT
>-|TRBJ2-1|14|TRBV19|TRBD2
CASSKRDYYNEQFF
TGTGCCAGTAGTAAAAGGGACTACTACAATGAGCAGTTCTTC
>-|TRBJ2-1|14|TRBV5-5|TRBD1
CASDRGGLYNEQFF
TGTGCCAGCGACAGGGGAGGTCTCTACAATGAGCAGTTCTTC
>once|TRBJ2-5|17|TRBV5-1|TRBD2
CASSDGGLAGGAETQYF
TGCGCCAGCAGCGATGGGGGACTAGCGGGGGGCGCGGAGACCCAGTACTTC
>-|TRBJ1-2|14|TRBV9|TRBD1
CASSPGQGNYGYTF
TGTGCCAGCAGCCCCGGACAGGGGAACTATGGCTACACCTTC
>few|TRBJ2-1|14|TRBV5-5|-
CASSRSSSSDEQFF
TGTGCCAGCAGCAGAAGTAGTTCAAGCGATGAGCAGTTCTTC
>-|TRBJ2-7|18|TRBV7-9|-
CASSLRGRSRETLYEQYF
TGTGCCAGCAGCTTAAGGGGGCGCAGTCGGGAGACCCTCTACGAGCAGTACTTC
>few|TRBJ1-2|18|TRBV21-1|-
CASSNSRDRGPFNYGYTF
TGTGCCAGCAGCAATTCCCGGGACAGGGGGCCCTTTAACTATGGCTACACCTTC
>few|TRBJ2-7|15|TRBV28|TRBD1
CASSIDRGPSYEQYF
TGTGCCAGCAGTATCGACAGGGGGCCCTCCTACGAGCAGTACTTC